These T cell receptor beta chains were read from a single sample in a study of T cell changes during pregnancy in multiple sclerosis. Libraries were prepared by immunoSEQ multiplex PCR; TCRdb keeps only in-frame clonotypes and omits some of them. The data contain about 79,000 clones, about 90% of them singletons. The sample here was CD4+ T cells from peripheral blood mononuclear cells, taken in the second trimester of pregnancy. The source of these receptors is a female donor with multiple sclerosis, enrolled in a pregnancy study. Both conserved end residues are part of each CDR3. The order of the fields is clone size, V gene, J gene, D gene, CDR3 DNA, CDR3 protein. The D gene is left open where the match is weak. Expanded clones are given a class, and other clones once, few, many or no size at all.

NA	TRBV7-2	TRBJ1-5	TRBD1	TGTGCCAGCAGCCCACACTTGGGGGGACTAGGGGGCTACAATCAGCCCCAGCATTTT	CASSPHLGGLGGYNQPQHF
NA	TRBV9	TRBJ2-1	TRBD2	TGTGCCAGCAGCGTAGGGGGACTAGCGGGGAATGAGCAGTTCTTC	CASSVGGLAGNEQFF
NA	TRBV5-1	TRBJ2-5	NA	TGCGCCACTTCAAGACTAGATGGAGAGACCCAGTACTTC	CATSRLDGETQYF
NA	TRBV15	TRBJ2-5	TRBD1	TGTGCCACCAGCAGGGGAGACAGGGCAGAGACCCAGTACTTC	CATSRGDRAETQYF
NA	TRBV18	TRBJ1-1	NA	TGTGCCAGCTCACCACGATTACAGGCAGGCACTGAAGCTTTCTTT	CASSPRLQAGTEAFF
NA	TRBV19	TRBJ2-2	TRBD2	TGTGCCAGTAGTACTAGCGGGGGCTCGAACACCGGGGAGCTGTTTTTT	CASSTSGGSNTGELFF
NA	TRBV29-1	TRBJ1-2	NA	TGCAGCGTCGCCCTCCGGGCGGGTGGTAACTATGGCTACACCTTC	CSVALRAGGNYGYTF
NA	TRBV15	TRBJ1-6	NA	TGTGCCACCAGCAGAGAAGGCGGAGGGGAGGCACCCCTCCACTTT	CATSREGGGEAPLHF
NA	TRBV6-1	TRBJ2-3	NA	TGTGCCAGCAGTCAAGGACACGGCACAGATACGCAGTATTTT	CASSQGHGTDTQYF
NA	TRBV9	TRBJ2-7	TRBD1	TGTGCCAGCAGCGTAGCCGGGCGGACAGGGGGAGACGAGCAGTACTTC	CASSVAGRTGGDEQYF
once	TRBV6-4	TRBJ1-4	NA	TGTGCCAGCAGTGACAACGGGAGGGCTAATGAAAAACTGTTTTTT	CASSDNGRANEKLFF
NA	TRBV29-1	TRBJ2-2	NA	TGCAGCATCAGAACAGGGTCACCCGGGGAGCTGTTTTTT	CSIRTGSPGELFF
NA	TRBV2	TRBJ1-4	TRBD1	TGTGCCAGCAGTGGACAGGGATCTTTCGGCCCTAATGAAAAACTGTTTTTT	CASSGQGSFGPNEKLFF
NA	TRBV7-3	TRBJ1-2	TRBD1	TGTGCCAGCGGCCAGCCGGATTTGACAGGGGGAAGGGGCTACACCTTC	CASGQPDLTGGRGYTF
NA	TRBV9	TRBJ1-1	TRBD1	TGTGCCAGCAGCGGCTCGACAGGGGTGAACACTGAAGCTTTCTTT	CASSGSTGVNTEAFF
NA	TRBV28	TRBJ2-5	TRBD1	TGTGCCAGCAGGACAGGGGGCGCCGGTCTGGGGACCCAGTACTTC	CASRTGGAGLGTQYF
NA	TRBV10-1	TRBJ2-1	TRBD2	TGCGCCAGCAACTTTCAGCGGGGGAGAGTCAAAAACTTTGGGCAGTTCTTC	CASNFQRGRVKNFGQFF
NA	TRBV10-2	TRBJ1-1	TRBD1	TGCGCCAGCACAGGGGGCCCCACTGAAGCTTTCTTT	CASTGGPTEAFF
NA	TRBV6-1	TRBJ1-2	NA	TGTGCCGCCAGGGTACTCCTCGGCTATGGCTACACCTTC	CAARVLLGYGYTF
NA	TRBV4-3	TRBJ1-1	NA	TGCGCCAGCAGCCAAGAGGTGAGGGCTGAAGCTTTCTTT	CASSQEVRAEAFF
NA	TRBV5-4	TRBJ2-1	TRBD2	TGTGCCAGCAGCTTCGCGGGGGGGCTCTACAATGAGCAGTTCTTC	CASSFAGGLYNEQFF
NA	TRBV15	TRBJ2-7	NA	TGTGCCACCAGCCCTTCAAAGCGGGCAGGGATTGAGCAGTACTTC	CATSPSKRAGIEQYF
NA	TRBV27	TRBJ1-5	TRBD1	TGTGCCAGCAGTTTATCTTCAACAGGGGCCAATCAGCCCCAGCATTTT	CASSLSSTGANQPQHF
NA	TRBV27	TRBJ2-7	NA	TGTGCCAGCAGTTTAATCTCACAGAGCTCCTACGAGCAGTACTTC	CASSLISQSSYEQYF
NA	TRBV5-1	TRBJ2-5	NA	TGCGCCAGCAGCTTGTACGACAGCCAACAAGAGACCCAGTACTTC	CASSLYDSQQETQYF